The TCR beta chain described here comes from a study of T-cell reconstitution after alpha-beta-depleted transplantation in children. This clonotype has a count of ten or more. Its antigen is unidentified. Unique molecular identifiers were used in preparing the TCRbeta library. TCRdb recomputed calls from the PCR reads with MiXCR, one row per CDR3 protein. The repertoire consists of 250,000 to 300,000 distinct CDR3 sequences, with 10% occurring once and the leading ten covering just under 7.5%. Study findings and constraints: T-cell numbers and diversity one year post-transplant derived largely from freshly generated T cells. Expanded graft clones numbering several hundred reportedly gave rise to alpha-beta T cells about two months after transplant. Elevated TCRbeta diversity at day 60 was traced, in some patients, to surviving recipient T cells and thymic progenitors.

The CDR3 runs 15 residues. Germline CDR1 is SGHVS and CDR2 is FQNEAQ. After removal of 5 bases from V and 5 bases from J, the junction contained 8 bases not matched to a gene. The V gene is TRBV7-8, the J gene TRBJ2-1; 8 bases map to TRBD2. This sequence was found in a boy under two years old with acute myeloid leukemia, due to receive a stem cell transplant. Sequences were derived from PBMCs, sampled before TCRalphabeta/CD19-depleted stem cell transplant. The CDR3 spells CASSRGLGVDNEQFF. As DNA, the CDR3 is TGTGCCAGCAGCCGGGGACTAGGGGTAGACAATGAGCAGTTCTTC. The whole variable domain, remainder taken from reference TRBV7-8 and TRBJ2-1, is GAGVSQSPRYKVAKRGQDVALRCDPISGHVSLFWYQQALGQGPEFLTYFQNEAQLDKSGLPSDRFFAERPEGSVSTLKIQRTQQEDSAVYLCASSRGLGVDNEQFFGPGTRLTVL.